Each of the 8 T cell receptor beta chains below was sequenced from the same sample in a study of identical twins. One entry per CDR3 protein results from TCRdb running MiXCR on the 5' RACE reads. The table includes 350,000 to 400,000 distinct CDR3 sequences, roughly 9% detected once. The specimen sequenced was naive T cells sorted from blood. These receptors all stem from a woman aged 50 to 60 in good health.

Ten or more counts support this clonotype. The rearrangement links TRBV6-6 to TRBJ2-3; 8 bases are a match to TRBD1. The CDR3 sequence is 16 residues long. CDR1 is MNHNY and CDR2 is SVGAGI in the germline V gene (reference sequence). V lost 7 bases and J lost 2; bases outside the gene matches: 11. CDR3 nucleotide sequence: TGTGCCAGCAATTCGGGGACAGGCGGCTTCACAGATACGCAGTATTTT. Its translation: CASNSGTGGFTDTQYF.

This clonotype appeared many times. The genes are TRBV27 and TRBJ2-1; D unresolved. CDR1 and CDR2 (germline): MNHEY, SMNVEV (reference sequence). Between the trimmed V and J ends, which lost 3 bases and 0 bases, there was a span of 9 bases. This CDR3 contains 15 residues. CDR3 loop: CASSFILSSYNEQFF. CDR3 coding DNA: TGTGCCAGCAGTTTTATCCTAAGCTCCTACAATGAGCAGTTCTTC.

This clonotype has a count of ten or more. J is TRBJ2-7 and V is TRBV15; 9 bases are a match to TRBD2. The V gene's germline CDR1 is LNHNV and CDR2 YYDKDF (reference sequence). V lost 1 base and J lost 5; bases outside the gene matches: 9. The CDR3 consists of 16 residues. The CDR3 bases are TGTGCCACCAGCAGAGCTTTTAGACTAGCGGAAAACGAGCAGTACGTC. Encoded protein: CATSRAFRLAENEQYV.

The sample holds many counts of this clonotype. The CDR3 sequence is CATSRPTTDTQYF. The CDR3 DNA reads TGTGCCACCAGTCGCCCGACCACAGATACGCAGTATTTT. This chain joins TRBV24-1 and TRBJ2-3; D gene unclear. V was shortened by 6 bases and J by 2 bases, with 8 bases between the two germline ends. Per the germline V gene, CDR1 is KGHDR and CDR2 is SFDVKD. The CDR3 has 13 residues.

The chain recombines TRBV6-4 with TRBJ2-1; D gene unclear. The V end lost 4 bases, the J end lost 0 bases, and 16 bases lay between the germline ends. CDR3 length: 17 amino acids. Germline V CDR1 and CDR2: MRHNA, SNTAGT. The CDR3 sequence is CASSVFAAISSYNEQFF. The CDR3, as DNA: TGTGCCAGCAGTGTTTTTGCGGCCATAAGCTCCTACAATGAGCAGTTCTTC.

The chain recombines TRBV6-1 with TRBJ2-3, with D tentatively TRBD2 (6 bases). This CDR3 has 14 amino acids. The germline V and J ends were trimmed by 4 bases and 4 bases, with 12 bases remaining between them. Germline V lookup: CDR1 MNHNS, CDR2 SASEGT. The CDR3 region has the DNA TGTGCCAGCAGTGCGGGAGATGGGGCAGATACGCAGTATTTT. This encodes CASSAGDGADTQYF.

V usage is TRBV5-1 and J usage is TRBJ1-2; D perhaps matches TRBD1 (5 bases). This CDR3 contains 14 residues. The V gene lost 3 bases and the J gene lost 8 bases, with 17 bases spanning the gap. CDR1 SGHRS and CDR2 YFSETQ come from the germline V gene. This CDR3 is CASSSSGDGRGYTF. In DNA, the CDR3 is TGCGCCAGCAGCTCCTCTGGGGACGGAAGGGGCTACACCTTC.

Turning to this clonotype: This clone may be a read error of a much larger clone one base away. The CDR3 end shows no conserved phenylalanine or tryptophan, and so a read error is likely. This chain uses TRBV5-1 with TRBJ2-5, with 12 bases matching TRBD2. The CDR3 is 16 amino acids. V lost 0 bases to trimming and J lost 3 bases; unmatched junction nucleotides: 3. In germline, CDR1 is SGHRS, CDR2 YFSETQ. CDR3: CASSLALAGGKETQYL. CDR3 coding DNA: TGCGCCAGCAGCTTGGCACTAGCGGGAGGTAAAGAGACCCAGTACCTC.